The source of this T cell receptor (beta chain) is a study of CD8+CD57+ T cells in acquired aplastic anemia. Researchers used genomic DNA as the template to profile TCR beta VDJ and CDR3. TCRdb re-called the reads with MiXCR, one entry per CDR3 protein. The sample records under 200,000 distinct CDR3 sequences, roughly 63% being singletons. This clonotype was counted only a few times. The sequencing sample was made of sorted CD4+, CD8+, or CD8+CD57+ T cells (not recorded which) from PBMCs. This clonotype originated in a human donor in good health.

In DNA, the CDR3 is TGCAGTGCTAGAGCACGAGCGGGGACCCAGTACGAGCAGTACTTC. It codes for CSARARAGTQYEQYF. The J gene is TRBJ2-7, the V gene TRBV20-1, with 7 positions matching TRBD2. This CDR3 has 15 amino acids. The germline V gene encodes CDR1 DFQATT and CDR2 SNEGSKA (reference sequence). After removal of 1 base from V and 4 bases from J, the junction contained 10 bases not matched to a gene.